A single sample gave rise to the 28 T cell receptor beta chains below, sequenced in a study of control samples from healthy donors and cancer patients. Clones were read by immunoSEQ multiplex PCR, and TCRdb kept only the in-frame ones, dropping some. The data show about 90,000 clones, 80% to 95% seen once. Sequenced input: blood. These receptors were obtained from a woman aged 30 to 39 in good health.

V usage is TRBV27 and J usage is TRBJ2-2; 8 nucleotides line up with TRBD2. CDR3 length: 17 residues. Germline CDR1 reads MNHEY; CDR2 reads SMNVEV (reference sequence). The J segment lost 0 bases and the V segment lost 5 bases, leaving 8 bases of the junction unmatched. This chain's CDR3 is CASSPIPGGANTGELFF. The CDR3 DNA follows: TGTGCCAGCAGTCCCATCCCCGGGGGGGCGAACACCGGGGAGCTGTTTTTT.

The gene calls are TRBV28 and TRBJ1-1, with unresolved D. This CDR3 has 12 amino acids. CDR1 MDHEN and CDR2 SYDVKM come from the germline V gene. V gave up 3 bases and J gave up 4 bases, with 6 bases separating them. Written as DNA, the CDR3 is TGTGCCAGCAGTTTGAGGGTCACTGAAGCTTTCTTT. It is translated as CASSLRVTEAFF.

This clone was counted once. The DNA of the CDR3 is TGCGCCAGCAGTCCGAAAAGGGCGGGATATAATTCACCCCTCCACTTT. It encodes CASSPKRAGYNSPLHF. The chain employs TRBV10-2 and TRBJ1-6; D not resolved. V dropped 5 bases and J dropped 4 bases, with 15 bases sitting between them. Germline V gene sequence: CDR1 WSHSY, CDR2 SAAADI. The CDR3 length is 16 residues.

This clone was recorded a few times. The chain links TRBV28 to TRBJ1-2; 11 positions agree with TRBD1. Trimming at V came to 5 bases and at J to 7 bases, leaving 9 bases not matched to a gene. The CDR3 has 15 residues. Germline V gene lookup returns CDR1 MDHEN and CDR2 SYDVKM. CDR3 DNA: TGTGCCAGCAGTCTCGGGACAGGGGGTATATTTGGCTACACCTTC. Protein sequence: CASSLGTGGIFGYTF.

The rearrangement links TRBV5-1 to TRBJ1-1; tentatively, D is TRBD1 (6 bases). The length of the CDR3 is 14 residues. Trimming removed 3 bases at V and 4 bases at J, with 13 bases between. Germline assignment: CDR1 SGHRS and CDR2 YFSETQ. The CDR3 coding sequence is TGCGCCAGCAGCTGGGTTCTAGGGGGCACTGAAGCTTTCTTT. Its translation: CASSWVLGGTEAFF.

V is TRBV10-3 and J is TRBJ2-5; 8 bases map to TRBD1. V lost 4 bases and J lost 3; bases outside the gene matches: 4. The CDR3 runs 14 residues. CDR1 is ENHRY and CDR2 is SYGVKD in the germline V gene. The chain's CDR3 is CAISAGTGEETQYF. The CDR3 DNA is TGTGCCATCAGTGCCGGGACAGGAGAAGAGACCCAGTACTTC.

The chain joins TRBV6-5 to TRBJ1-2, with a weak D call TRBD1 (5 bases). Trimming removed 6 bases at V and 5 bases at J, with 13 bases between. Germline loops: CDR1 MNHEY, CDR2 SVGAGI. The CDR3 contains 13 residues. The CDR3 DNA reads TGTGCCAGCAGGTGGGGGGTAGAGTATGGCTACACCTTC. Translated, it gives CASRWGVEYGYTF.

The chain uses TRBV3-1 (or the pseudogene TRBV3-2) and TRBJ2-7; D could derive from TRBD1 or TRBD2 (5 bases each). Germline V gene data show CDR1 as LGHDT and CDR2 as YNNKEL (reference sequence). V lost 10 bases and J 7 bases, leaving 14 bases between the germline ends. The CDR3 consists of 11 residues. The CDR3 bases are TGTGCCACCGGGGCAGTTGGTGAGCAGTACTTC. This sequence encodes CATGAVGEQYF.

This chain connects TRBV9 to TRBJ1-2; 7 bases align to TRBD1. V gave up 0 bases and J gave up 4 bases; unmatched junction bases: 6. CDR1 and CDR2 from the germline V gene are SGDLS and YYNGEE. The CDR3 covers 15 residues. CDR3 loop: CASSVAWQGVYGYTF. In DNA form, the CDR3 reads TGTGCCAGCAGCGTAGCTTGGCAGGGGGTCTATGGCTACACCTTC.

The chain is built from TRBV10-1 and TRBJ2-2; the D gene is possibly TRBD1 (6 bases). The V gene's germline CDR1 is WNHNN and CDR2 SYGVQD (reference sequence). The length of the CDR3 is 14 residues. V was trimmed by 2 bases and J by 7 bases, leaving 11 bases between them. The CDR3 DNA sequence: TGCGCCAGCAGTGAGCAACAGGGAGTCGGGGAGCTGTTTTTT. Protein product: CASSEQQGVGELFF.

The CDR3 loop is CASSVRQGISNEQFF. DNA of the CDR3: TGCGCCAGCAGTGTCAGACAGGGAATATCCAATGAGCAGTTCTTC. V and J are TRBV10-2 and TRBJ2-1; 7 bases fit TRBD1. Trimming removed 4 bases from V and 6 bases from J; junction bases left unmatched: 9. Looked up from germline, CDR1 is WSHSY and CDR2 is SAAADI. The CDR3 is 15 amino acids.

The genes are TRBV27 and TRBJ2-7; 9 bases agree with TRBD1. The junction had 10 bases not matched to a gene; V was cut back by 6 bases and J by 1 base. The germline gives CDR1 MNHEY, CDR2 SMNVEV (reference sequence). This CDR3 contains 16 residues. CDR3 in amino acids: CASRQPGQGQSYEQYF. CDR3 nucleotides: TGTGCCAGCAGACAGCCGGGACAGGGTCAATCCTACGAGCAGTACTTC.

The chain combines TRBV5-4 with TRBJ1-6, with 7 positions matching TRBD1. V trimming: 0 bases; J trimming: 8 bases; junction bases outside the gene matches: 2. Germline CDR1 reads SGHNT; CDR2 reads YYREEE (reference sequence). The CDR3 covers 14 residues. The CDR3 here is CASSLEGADSPLHF. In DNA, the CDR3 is TGTGCCAGCAGCTTGGAGGGGGCTGATTCACCCCTCCACTTT.

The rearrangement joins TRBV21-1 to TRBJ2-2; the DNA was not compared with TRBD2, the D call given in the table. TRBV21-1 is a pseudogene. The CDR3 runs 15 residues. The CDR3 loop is CASSKLTAEHRGAVF. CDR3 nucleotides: TGTGCCAGCAGCAAGTTAACAGCCGAACACCGGGGAGCTGTTTTT.

As DNA, the CDR3 is TGTGCCAGTCAGGGACAGGGGATTCGAGAGCAGTACTTC. Encoded protein: CASQGQGIREQYF. The rearrangement uses TRBV19 and TRBJ2-7; 10 nucleotides align to TRBD1. CDR1 and CDR2 (germline): LNHDA, SQIVND (reference sequence). The CDR3 has 13 residues. Unmatched junction bases numbered 8, after V lost 8 bases and J lost 7 bases.

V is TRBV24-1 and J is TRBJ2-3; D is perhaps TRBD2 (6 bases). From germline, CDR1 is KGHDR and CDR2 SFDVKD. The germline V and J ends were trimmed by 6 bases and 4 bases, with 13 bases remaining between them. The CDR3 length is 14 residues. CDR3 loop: CATSRGGSSDTQYF. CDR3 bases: TGTGCCACCAGTCGTGGGGGGAGTTCAGATACGCAGTATTTT.

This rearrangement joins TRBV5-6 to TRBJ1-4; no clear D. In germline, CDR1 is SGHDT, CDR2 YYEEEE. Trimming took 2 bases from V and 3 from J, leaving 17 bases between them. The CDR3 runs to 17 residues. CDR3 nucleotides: TGTGCCAGCAGCTTAGGACGGGGAAAGCAGTCTAATGAAAAACTGTTTTTT. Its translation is CASSLGRGKQSNEKLFF.

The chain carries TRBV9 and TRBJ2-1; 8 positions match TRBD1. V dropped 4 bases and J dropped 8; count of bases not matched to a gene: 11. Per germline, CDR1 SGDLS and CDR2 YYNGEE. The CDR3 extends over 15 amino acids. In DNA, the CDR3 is TGTGCCAGCAGCCCCTCCTCCGGGACAGGCCATGAGCAGTTCTTC. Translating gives CASSPSSGTGHEQFF.

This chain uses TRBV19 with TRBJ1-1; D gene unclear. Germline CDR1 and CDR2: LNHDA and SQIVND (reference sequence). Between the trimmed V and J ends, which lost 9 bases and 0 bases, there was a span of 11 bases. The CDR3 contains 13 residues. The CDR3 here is CASSLGLNTEAFF. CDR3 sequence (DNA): TGTGCCAGCTCGCTTGGCCTGAACACTGAAGCTTTCTTT.

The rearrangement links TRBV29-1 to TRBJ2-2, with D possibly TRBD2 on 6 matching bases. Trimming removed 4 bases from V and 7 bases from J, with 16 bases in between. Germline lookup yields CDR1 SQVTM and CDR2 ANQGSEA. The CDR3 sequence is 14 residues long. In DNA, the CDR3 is TGCAGCGTTGGGTCGACGGAGGGAGGCGGGGAGCTGTTTTTT. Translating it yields CSVGSTEGGGELFF.

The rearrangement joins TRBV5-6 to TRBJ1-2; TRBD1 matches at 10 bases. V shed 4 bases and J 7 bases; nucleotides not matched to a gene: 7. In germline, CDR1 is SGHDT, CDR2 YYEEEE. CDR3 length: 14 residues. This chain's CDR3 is CASSNTGTGVGYTF. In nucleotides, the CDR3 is TGTGCCAGCAGCAACACCGGGACAGGGGTTGGCTACACCTTC.

CDR3 bases: TGTGCCAGCAGCGTAGCTCCAGGGAGAGAGACCCAGTACTTC. It encodes CASSVAPGRETQYF. The chain recombines TRBV9 with TRBJ2-5; TRBD1 or TRBD2 may be the D gene (5 bases each). This CDR3 is built from 14 residues. From germline, CDR1 is SGDLS and CDR2 YYNGEE. Between the trimmed V and J ends, which lost 0 bases and 4 bases, there was a span of 10 bases.

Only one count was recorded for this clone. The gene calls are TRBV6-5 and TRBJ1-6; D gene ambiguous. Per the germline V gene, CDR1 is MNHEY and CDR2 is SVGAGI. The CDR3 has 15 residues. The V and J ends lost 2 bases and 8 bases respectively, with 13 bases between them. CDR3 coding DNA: TGTGCCAGCAGTTACGCCGGGTCCGTGGATTCACCCCTCCACTTT. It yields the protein CASSYAGSVDSPLHF.

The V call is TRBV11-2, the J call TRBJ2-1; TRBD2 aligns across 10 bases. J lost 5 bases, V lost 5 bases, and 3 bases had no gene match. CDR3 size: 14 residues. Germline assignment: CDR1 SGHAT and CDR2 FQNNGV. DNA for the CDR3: TGTGCCAGCAGCATAGCGGGAGGCCACAATGAGCAGTTCTTC. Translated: CASSIAGGHNEQFF.

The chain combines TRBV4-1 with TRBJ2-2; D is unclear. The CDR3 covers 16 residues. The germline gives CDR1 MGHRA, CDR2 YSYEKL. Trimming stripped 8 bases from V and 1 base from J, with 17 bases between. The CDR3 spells CASRDRIFGNTGELFF. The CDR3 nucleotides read TGCGCCAGCCGAGATAGGATATTCGGGAACACCGGGGAGCTGTTTTTT.

CDR3: CASSFQGENTEAFF. The CDR3 nucleotides read TGCGCCAGCAGCTTTCAGGGGGAGAACACTGAAGCTTTCTTT. The J gene is TRBJ1-1, the V gene TRBV5-1; the match to TRBD1 covers 7 bases. CDR1 SGHRS and CDR2 YFSETQ come from the germline V gene. The CDR3 has 14 amino acids. Trimming took 2 bases from V and 1 from J; bases not matched to a gene: 2.

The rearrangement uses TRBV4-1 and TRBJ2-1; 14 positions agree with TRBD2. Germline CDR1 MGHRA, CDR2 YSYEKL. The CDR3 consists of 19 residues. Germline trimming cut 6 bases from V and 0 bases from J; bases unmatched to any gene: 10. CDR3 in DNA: TGCGCCAGCAGTACAGGGACTAGCGGGGGATATGGCTCCTACAATGAGCAGTTCTTC. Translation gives CASSTGTSGGYGSYNEQFF.

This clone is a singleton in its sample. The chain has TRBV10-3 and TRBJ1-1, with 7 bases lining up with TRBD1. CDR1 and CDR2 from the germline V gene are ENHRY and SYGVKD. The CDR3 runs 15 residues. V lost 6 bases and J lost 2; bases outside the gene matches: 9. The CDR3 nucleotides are TGTGCCATCAGGAGCTCGGGACAGCCTAACACTGAAGCTTTCTTT. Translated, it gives CAIRSSGQPNTEAFF.